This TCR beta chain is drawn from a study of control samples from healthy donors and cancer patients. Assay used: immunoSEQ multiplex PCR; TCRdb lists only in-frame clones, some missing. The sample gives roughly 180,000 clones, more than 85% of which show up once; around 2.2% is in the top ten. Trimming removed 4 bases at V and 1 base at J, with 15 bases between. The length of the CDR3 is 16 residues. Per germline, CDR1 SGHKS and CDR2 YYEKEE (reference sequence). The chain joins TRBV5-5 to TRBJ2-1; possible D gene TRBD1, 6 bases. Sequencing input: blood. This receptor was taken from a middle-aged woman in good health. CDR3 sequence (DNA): TGTGCCAGCAGCCAGGCCAGGGGAAATTCCTACAATGAGCAGTTCTTC. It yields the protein CASSQARGNSYNEQFF.